These 2 T cell receptor beta chains originate from one sample sequenced in a study of OX40 agonist ivuxolimab in advanced cancers. Receptor amplification or capture employed the immunoSEQ multiplex PCR assay. Here the immuneACCESS table is served through TCRdb, limited to in-frame sequences with V and J called. Missing clones are a known gap in these copies; in checked studies unresolved V genes cover under half, and the rest lacks a known reason. This sample lists some 71,000 clones; about 90% were detected once. About 14% of the sample belongs to the ten largest clones. The sequencing used CD4+ or CD8+ T cells sorted from blood, collected in a trial of the OX40 agonist ivuxolimab. These receptors were obtained from an adult with an advanced solid tumor such as melanoma, head and neck, liver or kidney cancer.

The chain carries TRBV7-9 and TRBJ2-1, with D uncertain. The germline CDR1 and CDR2 sequences are SEHNR and FQNEAQ (reference sequence). Trimming took off 3 bases at V and 8 bases at J, with 17 bases between the two ends. This CDR3 is built from 15 residues. DNA for the CDR3: TGTGCCAGCAGCTTCCGGACGAGCCTTAACCATGAGCAGTTCTTC. Amino acids: CASSFRTSLNHEQFF. Combining the CDR3 with reference TRBV7-9 and TRBJ2-1 gives the whole variable domain DTGVSQNPRHKITKRGQNVTFRCDPISEHNRLYWYRQTLGQGPEFLTYFQNEAQLEKSRLLSDRFSAERPKGSFSTLEIQRTEQGDSAMYLCASSFRTSLNHEQFFGPGTRLTVL.

The chain recombines TRBV11-1 with TRBJ2-7; 7 bases match TRBD2. The V and J ends lost 4 bases and 5 bases, in that order; junction bases with no gene match: 2. CDR3 length equals 12 residues. Looked up from germline, CDR1 is SGHAT and CDR2 is FQDESV (reference sequence). This chain's CDR3 is CASSWGGDEQYF. CDR3 in DNA: TGTGCCAGCAGCTGGGGGGGAGACGAGCAGTACTTC.